The 30 T cell receptor beta chains in this list originate from one sample, sequenced in a study of blood T cell repertoires in COVID-19. Some clones are missing from TCRdb's copy, which holds only in-frame ones; the method was immunoSEQ multiplex PCR. The table lists about 240,000 clones, around 89% of them singletons, with 3.5% to 4.5% in the top ten. Source material: PBMCs or T cells enriched from blood (not recorded which). The receptor source for this set is a woman in her 30s who had recovered from COVID-19.

The rearrangement links TRBV29-1 to TRBJ2-1, with a tentative D call TRBD2 (6 bases). The CDR3 length is 11 residues. Trimming took 5 bases from V and 11 from J, leaving 13 bases between them. The germline V gene has CDR1 SQVTM and CDR2 ANQGSEA. The CDR3 bases are TGCAGCGTTATGGTGGCGGGGCAGCAGTTCTTC. Translated: CSVMVAGQQFF.

The chain combines TRBV5-1 with TRBJ2-7, with D possibly TRBD1 on 6 matching bases. Trimming pared 5 bases from V and 0 bases from J, leaving 21 bases between. The CDR3 has 17 amino acids. Germline lookup yields CDR1 SGHRS and CDR2 YFSETQ. The CDR3 DNA sequence: TGCGCCAGCAGGGGGAATAGAGGGGGATCGTACTCCTACGAGCAGTACTTC. It yields the protein CASRGNRGGSYSYEQYF. The complete variable domain, with remaining parts taken from reference TRBV5-1 and TRBJ2-7, reads KAGVTQTPRYLIKTRGQQVTLSCSPISGHRSVSWYQQTPGQGLQFLFEYFSETQRNKGNFPGRFSGRQFSNSRSEMNVSTLELGDSALYLCASRGNRGGSYSYEQYFGPGTRLTVT.

This clone has a single count. The rearrangement joins TRBV13 to TRBJ1-1, with a possible D match to TRBD1 (5 bases). Trimming cost V 0 bases and J 3 bases, with 11 bases left between them. The germline V gene has CDR1 PRHDT and CDR2 FYEKMQ (reference sequence). CDR3 length: 15 residues. The DNA of the CDR3 is TGTGCCAGCAGCTTAGGCAGGGTTGGGGACACTGAAGCTTTCTTT. This codes for CASSLGRVGDTEAFF. Together with reference TRBV13 and TRBJ1-1, the CDR3 gives the full variable domain: AAGVIQSPRHLIKEKRETATLKCYPIPRHDTVYWYQQGPGQDPQFLISFYEKMQSDKGSIPDRFSAQQFSDYHSELNMSSLELGDSALYFCASSLGRVGDTEAFFGQGTRLTVV.

The chain couples TRBV6-2 or TRBV6-3 to TRBJ1-1, with a tentative D call TRBD1 (5 bases). This CDR3 is built from 16 residues. The V gene's germline CDR1 is MNHEY and CDR2 SVGEGT. Trimming removed 0 bases at V and 0 bases at J, with 11 bases between. This CDR3 is CASSYSTDPMNTEAFF. CDR3 sequence (DNA): TGTGCCAGCAGTTACTCGACAGACCCAATGAACACTGAAGCTTTCTTT.

Of note for this clone: Other DNA sequences in the sample encode the same CDR3. V gene TRBV18 combines with J gene TRBJ2-2, with D uncertain. V gave up 2 bases and J gave up 3 bases, with 4 bases separating them. CDR1 and CDR2 (germline): KGHSH, LQKENI. The CDR3 sequence is 13 residues long. Here the CDR3 DNA reads TGTGCCAGCTCACCAAGAGACACCGGGGAGCTGTTTTTT. This gives the protein CASSPRDTGELFF.

The chain carries TRBV19 and TRBJ1-6; D is perhaps TRBD1 (6 bases). This CDR3 spans 16 amino acids. Trimming removed 2 bases from V and 6 bases from J, with 14 bases in between. Germline V gene data show CDR1 as LNHDA and CDR2 as SQIVND (reference sequence). This CDR3 is CASSISVGQPNSPLHF. The CDR3 DNA reads as TGTGCCAGTAGTATATCCGTAGGACAGCCTAATTCACCCCTCCACTTT.

This chain uses TRBV9 with TRBJ2-2; D may be TRBD1 (5 bases). V was trimmed by 3 bases and J by 4 bases, leaving 7 bases between them. Germline V gene data show CDR1 as SGDLS and CDR2 as YYNGEE. This CDR3 has 13 amino acids. CDR3 region: CASSEQGTGELFF. The DNA for the CDR3 is TGTGCCAGCAGCGAGCAGGGCACCGGGGAGCTGTTTTTT.

The genes are TRBV9 and TRBJ1-2; D unresolved. This CDR3 has 13 amino acids. Germline V lookup: CDR1 SGDLS, CDR2 YYNGEE. V lost 0 bases and J 3 bases, leaving 6 bases between the germline ends. The CDR3 sequence: CASSVGGHYGYTF. CDR3 in DNA: TGTGCCAGCAGCGTAGGAGGCCACTATGGCTACACCTTC.

The V gene is TRBV6-4, the J gene TRBJ2-1, with D unresolved. The germline V gene has CDR1 MRHNA and CDR2 SNTAGT. The V gene lost 5 bases and the J gene lost 0 bases, with 14 bases spanning the gap. CDR3 length: 16 residues. CDR3 residues: CASSLNRVNSYNEQFF. The DNA of the CDR3 is TGTGCCAGCAGTCTAAACAGAGTCAACTCCTACAATGAGCAGTTCTTC.

The rearrangement links TRBV28 to TRBJ1-6; the match to TRBD1 covers 9 bases. After removal of 10 bases from V and 0 bases from J, the junction contained 4 bases not matched to a gene. This CDR3 contains 15 residues. Germline CDR1 is MDHEN and CDR2 is SYDVKM. The CDR3: CATQGASSYNSPLHF. The CDR3, as DNA: TGTGCCACACAGGGGGCAAGCTCCTATAATTCACCCCTCCACTTT.

This clone was counted once. The chain links TRBV19 to TRBJ2-3; a weak D match, TRBD2 (6 bases). The germline V gene encodes CDR1 LNHDA and CDR2 SQIVND (reference sequence). The CDR3 extends over 17 amino acids. The germline V and J ends were trimmed by 3 bases and 0 bases, with 16 bases remaining between them. The CDR3: CASSMGVSGPSTDTQYF. The CDR3 coding sequence is TGTGCCAGTAGTATGGGAGTTAGCGGACCTAGCACAGATACGCAGTATTTT.

The genes are TRBV30 and TRBJ2-1, with 9 bases lining up with TRBD2. The V gene end was trimmed by 2 bases and the J gene end by 5 bases; junction bases not matched to a gene: 10. The CDR3 totals 16 residues. Germline V CDR1 and CDR2: GTSNPN, SVGIG (reference sequence). Written as DNA, the CDR3 is TGTGCCTGGAGTCTGATAGCGGGAGCGAATCACAATGAGCAGTTCTTC. Amino acid sequence: CAWSLIAGANHNEQFF.

This clone showed up just a few times. This sequence joins TRBV7-2 and TRBJ1-4; 9 bases match TRBD1. Losses at the gene ends were 4 bases for V and 7 bases for J; bases not matched to a gene: 7. The V gene's germline CDR1 is SGHTA and CDR2 FQGNSA. The CDR3 has 15 amino acids. The CDR3 region is CASSYDRGTTEKLFF. The DNA for the CDR3 is TGTGCCAGCAGCTACGACAGGGGGACCACTGAAAAACTGTTTTTT.

This clone was seen only a few times. The chain uses TRBV28 and TRBJ1-2, with D possibly being TRBD1 (5 bases). V lost 7 bases, J lost 8 bases, and 14 bases lay in between. CDR1 MDHEN and CDR2 SYDVKM come from the germline V gene. This CDR3 spans 12 amino acids. This chain's CDR3 is CASIPGGGGYTF. Written as DNA, the CDR3 is TGTGCCAGCATCCCGGGCGGGGGAGGCTACACCTTC.

The chain has TRBV20-1 and TRBJ1-6; no clear D. The CDR3 is 15 amino acids. V was cut by 3 bases and J by 0 bases, with 9 bases left in between. Germline assignment: CDR1 DFQATT and CDR2 SNEGSKA (reference sequence). CDR3 loop: CSASAPRSYNSPLHF. In nucleotides, the CDR3 is TGCAGTGCTAGTGCTCCTCGCTCCTATAATTCACCCCTCCACTTT.

This chain uses TRBV19 with TRBJ2-7, with D perhaps matching TRBD2 (5 bases). Germline CDR1 and CDR2: LNHDA and SQIVND (reference sequence). The V end lost 5 bases, the J end lost 6 bases, and 20 bases lay between the germline ends. CDR3 size: 15 residues. The CDR3 sequence is CASSPQTATMSEQYF. CDR3 nucleotides: TGTGCCAGTAGTCCTCAGACTGCGACTATGAGCGAGCAGTACTTC.

This chain links TRBV18 with TRBJ1-3; D might be TRBD1 (6 bases). This CDR3 spans 16 amino acids. Trimming left V 3 bases short and J 0 bases short, with 12 bases between. Germline assignment: CDR1 KGHSH and CDR2 LQKENI. In nucleotides, the CDR3 is TGTGCCAGCTCACCCCAACAGGGAAACTCTGGAAACACCATATATTTT. It yields the protein CASSPQQGNSGNTIYF.

For this clone: Other DNA sequences within the sample encode an identical CDR3. The chain is built from TRBV28 and TRBJ2-7; D uncertain. The germline V and J ends were trimmed by 5 bases and 4 bases, with 6 bases remaining between them. This CDR3 has 11 amino acids. Germline V gene lookup returns CDR1 MDHEN and CDR2 SYDVKM. CDR3 DNA sequence: TGTGCCAGCAGTCCCAGATACGAGCAGTACTTC. Protein: CASSPRYEQYF.

The chain couples TRBV30 to TRBJ1-1; D is ambiguous. CDR1 GTSNPN and CDR2 SVGIG come from the germline V gene (reference sequence). The CDR3 is 15 amino acids. V shed 0 bases and J shed 0 bases, with 11 bases lying between them. The CDR3: CAWSVQPDLNTEAFF. The CDR3 nucleotides read TGTGCCTGGAGTGTACAGCCAGACCTGAACACTGAAGCTTTCTTT.

CDR3 protein: CASSLTPDSRYGYTF. The CDR3 DNA follows: TGCGCCAGCAGCTTGACCCCCGACAGCCGCTATGGCTACACCTTC. The chain uses TRBV5-1 and TRBJ1-2; D may be TRBD1 (5 bases). V was cut by 1 base and J by 4 bases, with 14 bases left in between. The CDR3 covers 15 residues. Germline V gene sequence: CDR1 SGHRS, CDR2 YFSETQ.

The chain is built from TRBV25-1 and TRBJ1-4; 11 bases line up with TRBD1. J gave up 7 bases and V 5 bases, and 9 bases lay outside the gene matches. The CDR3 consists of 16 residues. Germline values: CDR1 MGHDK, CDR2 SYGVNS. The CDR3 reads CASSHFPGQGVEKLFF. CDR3 sequence (DNA): TGTGCCAGCAGTCATTTTCCGGGACAGGGGGTTGAAAAACTGTTTTTT.

The V gene is TRBV3-1 (or the pseudogene TRBV3-2), the J gene TRBJ2-2; 7 nucleotides agree with TRBD2. The CDR3 extends over 19 amino acids. Trimming cost V 8 bases and J 0 bases; bases outside gene matches: 18. The V gene's germline CDR1 is LGHDT and CDR2 YNNKEL (reference sequence). As DNA, the CDR3 is TGTGCCAGCCACCGTCAGCCCGCCCTAGCGGACCCGAACACCGGGGAGCTGTTTTTT. This codes for CASHRQPALADPNTGELFF.

V gene TRBV5-4 combines with J gene TRBJ1-3; D is perhaps TRBD1 (6 bases). The V end was cut by 3 bases, the J end by 4 bases, with 17 bases between. This CDR3 is built from 16 residues. CDR1 is SGHNT and CDR2 is YYREEE in the germline V gene (reference sequence). The CDR3 sequence: CASSSPTVGAGNTIYF. The DNA for the CDR3 is TGTGCCAGCAGCTCTCCCACGGTGGGGGCGGGAAACACCATATATTTT.

The chain recombines TRBV19 with TRBJ1-4, with 8 nucleotides matching TRBD1. Germline trimming cut 6 bases from V and 7 bases from J; bases unmatched to any gene: 7. The CDR3 extends over 14 amino acids. Germline V gene lookup returns CDR1 LNHDA and CDR2 SQIVND (reference sequence). The CDR3 DNA is TGTGCCAGTAGCCAACAGGGGGAAGGTGAAAAACTGTTTTTT. The encoded protein is CASSQQGEGEKLFF. The full variable domain, rest sourced from reference TRBV19 and TRBJ1-4, is DGGITQSPKYLFRKEGQNVTLSCEQNLNHDAMYWYRQDPGQGLRLIYYSQIVNDFQKGDIAEGYSVSREKKESFPLTVTSAQKNPTAFYLCASSQQGEGEKLFFGSGTQLSVL.

A remark on this clone: Within the sample, other DNA sequences also encode this same CDR3. The chain employs TRBV30 and TRBJ1-2; D unresolved. Germline loops: CDR1 GTSNPN, CDR2 SVGIG (reference sequence). The CDR3 totals 12 residues. Trimming stripped 0 bases from V and 4 bases from J, with 6 bases between. CDR3 region: CAWSVGGYGYTF. The DNA for the CDR3 is TGTGCCTGGAGTGTTGGAGGCTATGGCTACACCTTC.

This clone occurred once. The chain couples TRBV5-8 to TRBJ1-5, with 10 bases lining up with TRBD1. Trimming removed 4 bases from V and 2 bases from J; junction bases left unmatched: 9. The CDR3 is made up of 17 amino acids. Germline V gene sequence: CDR1 SGHTS, CDR2 YDEGEE. The CDR3 DNA follows: TGTGCCAGCAGCGCCACCGGGACAGGGGTTGGCAATCAGCCCCAGCATTTT. Its translation is CASSATGTGVGNQPQHF.

The genes are TRBV5-5 and TRBJ1-6, with 8 bases aligning to TRBD1. The ends lost 4 bases at V and 4 bases at J; junction bases unmatched: 4. Per germline, CDR1 SGHKS and CDR2 YYEKEE (reference sequence). This CDR3 region has 15 residues. CDR3 nucleotides: TGTGCCAGCAGCCCTACAGGGGGTTATAATTCACCCCTCCACTTT. Its protein is CASSPTGGYNSPLHF.

The chain combines TRBV6-2 or TRBV6-3 with TRBJ2-7; TRBD2 matches at 13 bases. V shed 2 bases, J shed 4 bases, and the junction held 5 bases outside the gene matches. The CDR3 is 16 amino acids. Germline V CDR1 and CDR2: MNHEY, SVGEGT. The CDR3 here is CASSYPGLAGQYEQYF. The CDR3 nucleotides are TGTGCCAGCAGTTACCCGGGACTAGCGGGGCAGTACGAGCAGTACTTC.

This rearrangement joins TRBV19 to TRBJ1-3; D is unclear. In germline, CDR1 is LNHDA, CDR2 SQIVND (reference sequence). The CDR3 is made up of 15 amino acids. V gave up 5 bases and J gave up 3 bases, with 14 bases separating them. The CDR3 here is CASSPGILFGNTIYF. The CDR3 DNA reads TGTGCCAGTAGTCCCGGGATCCTATTTGGAAACACCATATATTTT.

The V call is TRBV9, the J call TRBJ1-1; D is uncertain. Germline CDR1 SGDLS, CDR2 YYNGEE. This CDR3 region has 14 residues. The V gene lost 2 bases and the J gene lost 1 base, with 9 bases spanning the gap. The CDR3 here is CASSVGDSNTEAFF. CDR3 sequence (DNA): TGTGCCAGCAGCGTTGGAGATTCGAACACTGAAGCTTTCTTT. Supplemented by reference TRBV9 and TRBJ1-1, the full variable domain reads DSGVTQTPKHLITATGQRVTLRCSPRSGDLSVYWYQQSLDQGLQFLIQYYNGEERAKGNILERFSAQQFPDLHSELNLSSLELGDSALYFCASSVGDSNTEAFFGQGTRLTVV.